A single sample is the source of the 25 T cell receptor beta chains below, sequenced in a study of blood T cell repertoires in COVID-19. Sequenced by immunoSEQ multiplex PCR; TCRdb stores in-frame clones only, minus some. Altogether 150,000 to 190,000 clones are present, 80% being singletons, with the ten largest covering roughly 0.56%. The specimen sequenced was peripheral blood. Receptor source: a man aged 55-75 years with acute or convalescent COVID-19.

There are a few counts of this clone. The chain uses TRBV12-5 and TRBJ2-1, with TRBD2 matching over 13 bases. Germline V gives CDR1 LGHNT, CDR2 FRNRAP. The CDR3 runs to 18 residues. V shed 1 base, J shed 6 bases, and the junction held 9 bases outside the gene matches. CDR3 sequence reads: CASGLELRTSGGFNEQFF. The CDR3, as DNA: TGTGCTAGTGGTTTGGAACTTAGGACTAGCGGGGGCTTCAATGAGCAGTTCTTC.

The rearrangement uses TRBV9 and TRBJ2-1; tentatively, D is TRBD2 (5 bases). The CDR3 is made up of 13 amino acids. CDR1 is SGDLS and CDR2 is YYNGEE in the germline V gene. Trimming shortened V by 0 bases and J by 7 bases, and 8 bases separated the two germline ends. In DNA form, the CDR3 reads TGTGCCAGCAGCGTAGACTCGGGGAATGAGCAGTTCTTC. Amino acid sequence: CASSVDSGNEQFF.

V is TRBV5-6 and J is TRBJ2-5, with 12 bases matching TRBD2. With V trimmed by 4 bases and J by 2 bases, 3 bases remained unmatched. The CDR3 loop spans 15 amino acids. From germline, CDR1 is SGHDT and CDR2 YYEEEE. The CDR3 loop is CASSLGLAGQETQYF. For the CDR3, the DNA is TGTGCCAGCAGCCTCGGACTAGCGGGACAAGAGACCCAGTACTTC.

This clone has just one count. The chain uses TRBV3-1 (or the pseudogene TRBV3-2) and TRBJ2-2, with 7 positions matching TRBD2. V shed 2 bases and J 6 bases; nucleotides not matched to a gene: 9. CDR3 length: 16 amino acids. The germline V gene has CDR1 LGHDT and CDR2 YNNKEL (reference sequence). The DNA for the CDR3 is TGTGCCAGCAGCCAATCCGGGACTAACCCCGCCGGGGAGCTGTTTTTT. Translated: CASSQSGTNPAGELFF.

J is TRBJ1-3 and V is TRBV2; TRBD1 matches 9 bases. The CDR3 consists of 14 residues. The J segment lost 1 base and the V segment lost 8 bases, leaving 3 bases of the junction unmatched. The germline gives CDR1 SNHLY, CDR2 FYNNEI. CDR3 nucleotide sequence: TGTGCCAGCGGACAGGGGAGGTCTGGAAACACCATATATTTT. It codes for CASGQGRSGNTIYF.

V gene TRBV5-1 combines with J gene TRBJ2-2; 10 nucleotides align to TRBD1. Germline V CDR1 and CDR2: SGHRS, YFSETQ. Trimming removed 0 bases from V and 6 bases from J; junction bases left unmatched: 2. The CDR3 is 15 amino acids. CDR3: CASSLGQGAAGELFF. CDR3 coding DNA: TGCGCCAGCAGCTTGGGACAGGGGGCGGCCGGGGAGCTGTTTTTT.

The chain recombines TRBV6-1 with TRBJ1-6; 7 bases map to TRBD1. Germline loops: CDR1 MNHNS, CDR2 SASEGT. The CDR3 sequence is 16 residues long. V lost 4 bases to trimming and J lost 7 bases; unmatched junction nucleotides: 10. The CDR3 sequence is CASSALYDRDNSPLHF. For the CDR3, the DNA is TGTGCCAGCAGTGCGTTATACGACAGGGACAATTCACCCCTCCACTTT.

V gene TRBV9 combines with J gene TRBJ2-1, with D hard to call. V was pared by 1 base and J by 0 bases, with 11 bases between. Germline V lookup: CDR1 SGDLS, CDR2 YYNGEE. The CDR3 has 16 amino acids. CDR3 region: CASSVLSRSSYNEQFF. CDR3 in DNA: TGTGCCAGCAGCGTATTGAGTAGGAGCTCCTACAATGAGCAGTTCTTC. Combining the CDR3 with reference TRBV9 and TRBJ2-1 gives the whole variable domain DSGVTQTPKHLITATGQRVTLRCSPRSGDLSVYWYQQSLDQGLQFLIQYYNGEERAKGNILERFSAQQFPDLHSELNLSSLELGDSALYFCASSVLSRSSYNEQFFGPGTRLTVL.

The chain combines TRBV10-1 with TRBJ1-3; a weak D match, TRBD1 (5 bases). CDR1 WNHNN and CDR2 SYGVQD come from the germline V gene (reference sequence). V was trimmed by 0 bases and J by 2 bases, leaving 8 bases between them. This CDR3 has 15 residues. The CDR3 DNA reads TGCGCCAGCAGTGAGTCGGAAGGGGCTGGAAACACCATATATTTT. It is translated as CASSESEGAGNTIYF.

This chain connects TRBV7-9 to TRBJ2-5; D remains unclear. The V gene lost 3 bases and the J gene lost 8 bases, with 10 bases spanning the gap. From germline, CDR1 is SEHNR and CDR2 FQNEAQ (reference sequence). This CDR3 contains 12 residues. CDR3 region: CASSFVGGTQYF. Written as DNA, the CDR3 is TGTGCCAGCAGCTTTGTCGGCGGAACCCAGTACTTC.

The chain has TRBV12-3 or TRBV12-4 and TRBJ2-7; D perhaps matches TRBD2 (6 bases). CDR3 length equals 13 residues. V was shortened by 8 bases and J by 3 bases, with 14 bases between the two germline ends. Here the CDR3 DNA reads TGTGCCAGCGGGGCGGGGCAGGGCTACGAGCAGTACTTC. Translating gives CASGAGQGYEQYF.

The J gene is TRBJ1-2, the V gene TRBV20-1; D remains unclear. CDR1 is DFQATT and CDR2 is SNEGSKA in the germline V gene (reference sequence). The CDR3 spans 11 residues. The ends were cut back, 6 bases at V and 3 bases at J, with 8 bases in the middle. CDR3 DNA: TGCAGTGCATACGGGTACTATGGCTACACCTTC. Its translation: CSAYGYYGYTF.

This chain joins TRBV6-5 and TRBJ1-1; 12 positions agree with TRBD1. The CDR3 is 15 amino acids. Looked up from germline, CDR1 is MNHEY and CDR2 is SVGAGI. The J segment lost 8 bases and the V segment lost 8 bases, leaving 12 bases of the junction unmatched. In nucleotides, the CDR3 is TGTGCCAGCCTCCTGGGGGGGACAGGGGGCTCCGAAGCTTTCTTT. Translation: CASLLGGTGGSEAFF.

V is TRBV9 and J is TRBJ2-2; 12 bases are shared with TRBD1. The germline gives CDR1 SGDLS, CDR2 YYNGEE. CDR3 length: 19 amino acids. The junction had 15 bases not matched to a gene; V was cut back by 4 bases and J by 5 bases. The CDR3 region is CASSPRDRGRLRETGELFF. CDR3 sequence (DNA): TGTGCCAGCAGCCCACGGGACAGGGGGCGGTTAAGGGAAACCGGGGAGCTGTTTTTT. The whole variable domain, filled in from reference TRBV9 and TRBJ2-2, reads DSGVTQTPKHLITATGQRVTLRCSPRSGDLSVYWYQQSLDQGLQFLIQYYNGEERAKGNILERFSAQQFPDLHSELNLSSLELGDSALYFCASSPRDRGRLRETGELFFGEGSRLTVL.

This clone has more than one count but fewer than ten. V gene TRBV4-3 combines with J gene TRBJ2-1, with 9 bases aligning to TRBD2. CDR1 and CDR2 (germline): LGHNA, YSLEER. This CDR3 has 16 amino acids. V lost 1 base to trimming and J lost 4 bases; unmatched junction nucleotides: 5. Here the CDR3 reads CASSQGGAGGYNEQFF. In DNA form, the CDR3 reads TGCGCCAGCAGCCAAGGAGGGGCGGGAGGGTACAATGAGCAGTTCTTC.

The rearrangement joins TRBV11-2 to TRBJ2-1; TRBD2 aligns across 12 bases. V lost 4 bases to trimming and J lost 6 bases; unmatched junction nucleotides: 4. Germline CDR1 is SGHAT and CDR2 is FQNNGV. The CDR3 runs to 15 residues. This CDR3 reads CASSSRTSGINEQFF. The CDR3 bases are TGTGCCAGCAGCTCTCGGACTAGCGGGATCAATGAGCAGTTCTTC. Filled out from reference TRBV11-2 and TRBJ2-1, the complete variable domain reads EAGVAQSPRYKIIEKRQSVAFWCNPISGHATLYWYQQILGQGPKLLIQFQNNGVVDDSQLPKDRFSAERLKGVDSTLKIQPAKLEDSAVYLCASSSRTSGINEQFFGPGTRLTVL.

A few counts support this clone. The chain carries TRBV15 and TRBJ2-2; D gene ambiguous. V lost 0 bases, J lost 4 bases, and 9 bases lay in between. Germline loops: CDR1 LNHNV, CDR2 YYDKDF (reference sequence). There are 15 residues in the CDR3. CDR3 bases: TGTGCCACCAGCAGAGATCAGGCAGGCACCGGGGAGCTGTTTTTT. It specifies CATSRDQAGTGELFF.

This clone was counted only a few times. The chain is built from TRBV30 and TRBJ2-1, with 11 bases matching TRBD2. CDR1 and CDR2 from the germline V gene are GTSNPN and SVGIG (reference sequence). The CDR3 contains 15 residues. V shed 0 bases and J 9 bases; nucleotides not matched to a gene: 7. The CDR3, as DNA: TGTGCCTGGAGTGTAAGTAGCGGGAGGGCAAGTGAGCAGTTCTTC. Protein: CAWSVSSGRASEQFF.

V is TRBV6-2 or TRBV6-3 and J is TRBJ1-2; no definite D call. The CDR3 length is 12 residues. Germline loops: CDR1 MNHEY, CDR2 SVGEGT. The V end lost 4 bases, the J end lost 1 base, and 4 bases lay between the germline ends. The CDR3 sequence: CASSSYNYGYTF. The CDR3 DNA is TGTGCCAGCAGTTCGTATAACTATGGCTACACCTTC.

This chain links TRBV28 with TRBJ2-3, with 11 bases identical to TRBD2. CDR1 is MDHEN, CDR2 SYDVKM, per germline. The CDR3 length is 17 residues. V was clipped by 5 bases and J by 3 bases; unmatched bases: 10. In nucleotides, the CDR3 is TGTGCCAGCAGTCTACTTACGGGGACTAGCGGTACAGATACGCAGTATTTT. It encodes CASSLLTGTSGTDTQYF.

This clone was seen a single time. The CDR3 sequence is CASSLTGGVTSYEQYF. CDR3 bases: TGTGCCAGCAGCTTAACCGGCGGAGTGACCTCCTACGAGCAGTACTTC. This chain joins TRBV7-2 and TRBJ2-7; D is unresolved. CDR1 and CDR2 from the germline V gene are SGHTA and FQGNSA. CDR3 length equals 16 residues. V lost 2 bases and J 0 bases, leaving 14 bases between the germline ends. Filled out from reference TRBV7-2 and TRBJ2-7, the complete variable domain reads GAGVSQSPSNKVTEKGKDVELRCDPISGHTALYWYRQSLGQGLEFLIYFQGNSAPDKSGLPSDRFSAERTGGSVSTLTIQRTQQEDSAVYLCASSLTGGVTSYEQYFGPGTRLTVT.

The chain recombines TRBV4-2 with TRBJ1-2; 9 nucleotides align to TRBD1. The CDR3 extends over 16 amino acids. V dropped 6 bases and J dropped 0; count of bases not matched to a gene: 8. Germline lookup yields CDR1 LGHNA and CDR2 YNFKEQ. CDR3 sequence (DNA): TGTGCCAGCAGTCTGGGGACAGGGAGTTCTAACTATGGCTACACCTTC. It encodes CASSLGTGSSNYGYTF.

The chain couples TRBV9 to TRBJ2-1; 11 bases line up with TRBD1. This CDR3 comprises 16 residues. Germline values: CDR1 SGDLS, CDR2 YYNGEE. The V and J ends lost 4 bases and 1 base, in that order; junction bases with no gene match: 4. The CDR3 DNA reads as TGTGCCAGCAGCTACGGACAGGGGGCTTCCTACAATGAGCAGTTCTTC. It encodes CASSYGQGASYNEQFF.

CDR3 loop: CASSQERDTEAFF. The CDR3 DNA reads as TGTGCCAGCAGCCAAGAACGAGACACTGAAGCTTTCTTT. The V and J genes are TRBV3-1 (or the pseudogene TRBV3-2) and TRBJ1-1; D is uncertain. Trimming pared 0 bases from V and 3 bases from J, leaving 5 bases between. CDR3 length: 13 residues. CDR1 LGHDT and CDR2 YNNKEL come from the germline V gene (reference sequence).

The genes are TRBV7-9 and TRBJ2-6; D possibly corresponds to TRBD2 (5 bases). The CDR3 length is 18 residues. The V gene's germline CDR1 is SEHNR and CDR2 FQNEAQ (reference sequence). V shed 6 bases and J shed 4 bases, with 22 bases lying between them. Written as DNA, the CDR3 is TGTGCCAGCAGGAACAGTGGGAGTCGGATGCGGGGGGCCAACGTCCTGACTTTC. Protein sequence: CASRNSGSRMRGANVLTF.